This T cell receptor beta chain was profiled in a study of CD8 T cells in ankylosing spondylitis. General study findings and limits: As for the disease-linked clones, they showed a CD8+ phenotype and occurred at relatively low frequencies in peripheral blood. Matched ankylosing spondylitis synovial fluid reportedly showed significant enrichment of disease-linked clones. Earlier reports found some motif variants in synovial fluid and blood in reactive arthritis. For ankylosing spondylitis blood, a TCR beta motif of several highly homologous variants appeared characteristic.

The TCR beta libraries were generated through quantitative 5'-RACE incorporating molecular barcodes. TCRdb reprocessed the 5' RACE reads via MiXCR and lists one record per CDR3 protein. This sample has about 330,000 distinct CDR3 sequences, with 6.5% to 10% found just once. The CDR3 sequence is 13 residues long. V shed 6 bases, J shed 2 bases, and the junction held 6 bases outside the gene matches. Germline assignment: CDR1 SQVTM and CDR2 ANQGSEA. This clonotype has a handful of counts. The antigen remains unidentified. The sequenced material came from blood, either unsorted or a sorted T cell fraction (not recorded which). The sequence was collected from a male donor with ankylosing spondylitis. The rearrangement uses TRBV29-1 and TRBJ2-5, with TRBD1 matching over 7 bases. Written as DNA, the CDR3 is TGCAGCGTGGCCCCGGGACAGCAAGAGACCCAGTACTTC. This gives the protein CSVAPGQQETQYF.